Below, 27 T cell receptor beta chains from the same sample are listed, as sequenced in a study of OX40 agonist ivuxolimab in advanced cancers. Libraries were prepared by immunoSEQ multiplex PCR; TCRdb keeps only in-frame clonotypes and omits some of them. The sample carries 65,000 to 80,000 clones, about 89% recorded once. The source material was CD4+ or CD8+ T cells sorted from blood, sampled in a trial of the OX40 agonist ivuxolimab. These TCRs come from an adult with an advanced solid tumor such as melanoma, head and neck, liver or kidney cancer.

The chain has TRBV6-5 and TRBJ2-2; possible D gene TRBD2, 5 bases. Trimming removed 2 bases from V and 0 bases from J, with 10 bases in between. Germline CDR1 reads MNHEY; CDR2 reads SVGAGI. CDR3 length equals 16 residues. CDR3 sequence: CASSYRRSSNTGELFF. The CDR3 coding sequence is TGTGCCAGCAGTTACAGGAGGTCCTCGAACACCGGGGAGCTGTTTTTT.

The chain recombines TRBV19 with TRBJ1-5; D unclear. The CDR3 loop spans 14 amino acids. Per the germline V gene, CDR1 is LNHDA and CDR2 is SQIVND (reference sequence). V lost 8 bases, J lost 7 bases, and 18 bases lay in between. CDR3 DNA sequence: TGTGCCAGTGGATTAAGGGAACTTAGACAGCCCCAGCATTTT. As protein: CASGLRELRQPQHF.

This chain joins TRBV18 and TRBJ2-7, with no clear D. Germline CDR1 is KGHSH and CDR2 is LQKENI. This CDR3 comprises 14 residues. Trimming left V 1 base short and J 2 bases short, with 9 bases between. CDR3 in amino acids: CASSPLQIAYEQYF. CDR3 DNA sequence: TGTGCCAGCTCACCACTACAGATTGCCTACGAGCAGTACTTC. Complete variable domain (other parts from reference TRBV18 and TRBJ2-7): NAGVMQNPRHLVRRRGQEARLRCSPMKGHSHVYWYRQLPEEGLKFMVYLQKENIIDESGMPKERFSAEFPKEGPSILRIQQVVRGDSAAYFCASSPLQIAYEQYFGPGTRLTVT.

V and J are TRBV9 and TRBJ2-2; D perhaps matches TRBD1 (6 bases). Trimming left V 0 bases short and J 0 bases short, with 9 bases between. The length of the CDR3 is 16 residues. The V gene's germline CDR1 is SGDLS and CDR2 YYNGEE. The CDR3 loop reads CASSVVKGANTGELFF. The CDR3 DNA follows: TGTGCCAGCAGCGTAGTTAAGGGGGCGAACACCGGGGAGCTGTTTTTT.

The rearrangement uses TRBV5-1 and TRBJ1-1, with a tentative D call TRBD1 (6 bases). The CDR3 runs 15 residues. Between the trimmed V and J ends, which lost 0 bases and 0 bases, there was a span of 9 bases. Germline-derived CDR1 and CDR2 are SGHRS and YFSETQ. The CDR3 protein is CASSLGTVMNTEAFF. Written as DNA, the CDR3 is TGCGCCAGCAGCTTGGGGACAGTAATGAACACTGAAGCTTTCTTT.

The chain joins TRBV18 to TRBJ2-3; TRBD2 matches at 12 bases. Trimming took 1 base from V and 4 from J; bases not matched to a gene: 3. This CDR3 has 16 residues. Per germline, CDR1 KGHSH and CDR2 LQKENI. The CDR3 coding sequence is TGTGCCAGCTCACCACGGGGACTAGCGGGTCCAGATACGCAGTATTTT. It is translated as CASSPRGLAGPDTQYF. Variable domain in full (rest from reference TRBV18 and TRBJ2-3): NAGVMQNPRHLVRRRGQEARLRCSPMKGHSHVYWYRQLPEEGLKFMVYLQKENIIDESGMPKERFSAEFPKEGPSILRIQQVVRGDSAAYFCASSPRGLAGPDTQYFGPGTRLTVL.

The chain recombines TRBV6-5 with TRBJ1-5; possible D gene TRBD1, 5 bases. The V and J ends lost 4 bases and 5 bases respectively, with 18 bases between them. This CDR3 has 16 amino acids. CDR1 is MNHEY, CDR2 SVGAGI, per germline. The CDR3 bases are TGTGCCAGCAGTTTGCGGACACACACGGGGTATCAGCCCCAGCATTTT. It specifies CASSLRTHTGYQPQHF.

The gene calls are TRBV18 and TRBJ2-1, with 16 bases aligning to TRBD2. J gave up 7 bases and V 6 bases, and 9 bases lay outside the gene matches. The CDR3 consists of 17 residues. Looked up from germline, CDR1 is KGHSH and CDR2 is LQKENI. The CDR3 spells CASSPPGLAGGPNEQFF. CDR3 DNA: TGTGCCAGCTCTCCTCCGGGACTAGCGGGAGGGCCGAATGAGCAGTTCTTC.

V gene TRBV5-6 combines with J gene TRBJ2-7, with D possibly matching TRBD1 (5 bases). The CDR3 has 12 residues. CDR1 is SGHDT, CDR2 YYEEEE, per germline. The V end was cut by 2 bases, the J end by 7 bases, with 10 bases between. The CDR3, as DNA: TGTGCCAGCAGCTTTCTAACAGGAGAGCAGTACTTC. Translation: CASSFLTGEQYF.

V and J are TRBV5-4 and TRBJ1-2, with D possibly matching TRBD1 (5 bases). This CDR3 is built from 13 residues. V was cut by 2 bases and J by 7 bases, with 12 bases left in between. Germline CDR1 is SGHNT and CDR2 is YYREEE (reference sequence). The CDR3 loop reads CASSLDSNRGYTF. CDR3 in DNA: TGTGCCAGCAGCTTAGACAGCAACCGTGGCTACACCTTC.

The genes are TRBV2 and TRBJ2-2; D is possibly TRBD1 (6 bases). From germline, CDR1 is SNHLY and CDR2 FYNNEI. V was cut by 1 base and J by 3 bases, with 9 bases left in between. This CDR3 spans 15 amino acids. CDR3 sequence: CASSEDRVHTGELFF. The CDR3, as DNA: TGTGCCAGCAGTGAAGACAGGGTACACACCGGGGAGCTGTTTTTT. Looking up the rest from reference TRBV2 and TRBJ2-2 gives the full variable domain: EPEVTQTPSHQVTQMGQEVILRCVPISNHLYFYWYRQILGQKVEFLVSFYNNEISEKSEIFDDQFSVERPDGSNFTLKIRSTKLEDSAMYFCASSEDRVHTGELFFGEGSRLTVL.

The chain links TRBV7-9 to TRBJ2-3; D unresolved. The CDR3 spans 16 residues. The V gene's germline CDR1 is SEHNR and CDR2 FQNEAQ (reference sequence). V was shortened by 4 bases and J by 1 base, with 15 bases between the two germline ends. CDR3 in DNA: TGTGCCAGCAGCTCCTCCCTCCGTGGGGGCACAGATACGCAGTATTTT. It yields the protein CASSSSLRGGTDTQYF.

The V and J genes are TRBV5-1 and TRBJ2-3, with D tentatively TRBD2 (7 bases). Germline assignment: CDR1 SGHRS and CDR2 YFSETQ. With 4 bases removed from V and 5 bases from J, the gap between germline ends came to 17 bases. The CDR3 has 15 residues. CDR3 in amino acids: CASSLSGGGEDTQYF. The CDR3 DNA follows: TGCGCCAGCAGCCTTAGTGGAGGGGGGGAAGATACGCAGTATTTT.

The chain combines TRBV21-1 with TRBJ1-5; the table gives TRBD1 as D, unverified against the DNA. TRBV21-1 is recorded as a pseudogene. This CDR3 is 13 amino acids long. The CDR3 sequence: CASIDRGIQPQHF. Written as DNA, the CDR3 is TGTGCCAGCATCGACAGGGGGATTCAGCCCCAGCATTTT.

The chain employs TRBV14 and TRBJ2-1, with a tentative D call TRBD2 (6 bases). CDR3 length: 15 amino acids. CDR1 is SGHDN, CDR2 FVKESK, per germline. V was clipped by 0 bases and J by 7 bases, with 13 bases between them. The CDR3 sequence is CASSQEGGVRNEQFF. CDR3 sequence (DNA): TGTGCCAGCAGCCAAGAGGGCGGGGTGAGAAATGAGCAGTTCTTC.

CDR3 bases: TGTGCCAGCAGCTTAAGGCAGGGGGTTTCCTACGAGCAGTACTTC. The encoded protein is CASSLRQGVSYEQYF. The rearrangement links TRBV7-2 to TRBJ2-7, with TRBD1 matching over 7 bases. The CDR3 contains 15 residues. The germline CDR1 and CDR2 sequences are SGHTA and FQGNSA. V shed 2 bases, J shed 1 base, and the junction held 5 bases outside the gene matches.

The V and J genes are TRBV25-1 and TRBJ2-7; 8 bases fit TRBD2. Germline V gives CDR1 MGHDK, CDR2 SYGVNS. The CDR3 runs 15 residues. Losses at the gene ends were 6 bases for V and 5 bases for J; bases not matched to a gene: 12. DNA for the CDR3: TGTGCCAGCAGCAATGAGCGGGAGTATAAGAACGAGCAGTACTTC. Its translation is CASSNEREYKNEQYF.

This clone was recorded once. The genes are TRBV11-2 and TRBJ1-6; 9 bases fit TRBD1. The V gene end was trimmed by 10 bases and the J gene end by 7 bases; junction bases not matched to a gene: 5. CDR3 length: 13 amino acids. CDR1 SGHAT and CDR2 FQNNGV come from the germline V gene. The CDR3, as DNA: TGTGCCACCTCCGGGACAGGGAATTCACCCCTCCACTTT. Its protein is CATSGTGNSPLHF.

This clone showed up just a few times. The V call is TRBV4-3, the J call TRBJ2-7; D is tentatively TRBD1 or TRBD2 (5 bases each). CDR3 length equals 17 residues. V was cut by 1 base and J by 2 bases, with 18 bases left in between. Germline CDR1 and CDR2: LGHNA and YSLEER. DNA for the CDR3: TGCGCCAGCAGCCAAGGGGGGTCAGGCCGCTTACCCTACGAGCAGTACTTC. As protein: CASSQGGSGRLPYEQYF.

The gene calls are TRBV10-3 and TRBJ2-6; tentative D call: TRBD1 (5 bases). Germline V gene data show CDR1 as ENHRY and CDR2 as SYGVKD. V lost 7 bases to trimming and J lost 0 bases, with 19 bases between them. The length of the CDR3 is 18 residues. In DNA, the CDR3 is TGTGCCATCATCATTTCCAGGGTCACCGGCTCTGGGGCCAACGTCCTGACTTTC. Translating gives CAIIISRVTGSGANVLTF.

The rearrangement links TRBV2 to TRBJ2-7; a possible D gene is TRBD1 (6 bases). Trimming removed 1 base from V and 5 bases from J, with 9 bases in between. The CDR3 has 13 amino acids. Germline V gives CDR1 SNHLY, CDR2 FYNNEI. CDR3 sequence reads: CASSEDTGNEQYF. The CDR3 DNA reads as TGTGCCAGCAGTGAAGACACAGGGAACGAGCAGTACTTC.

V is TRBV10-3 and J is TRBJ1-1; unclear D gene. The germline CDR1 and CDR2 sequences are ENHRY and SYGVKD. The CDR3 covers 14 residues. V lost 5 bases, J lost 2 bases, and 12 bases lay in between. The CDR3 DNA is TGTGCCATCAGTTTAGACGGCAGAAACACTGAAGCTTTCTTT. Protein: CAISLDGRNTEAFF.

The chain has TRBV9 and TRBJ2-3; possible D gene TRBD1, 5 bases. This CDR3 has 13 residues. Trimming took 2 bases from V and 3 from J, leaving 7 bases between them. Per germline, CDR1 SGDLS and CDR2 YYNGEE. The CDR3 region has the DNA TGTGCCAGCAGCGTCGACAGAACAGATACGCAGTATTTT. This gives the protein CASSVDRTDTQYF.

The V call is TRBV5-4, the J call TRBJ2-2, with 14 bases matching TRBD2. The CDR3 sequence is 16 residues long. J lost 6 bases, V lost 4 bases, and 5 bases had no gene match. Germline CDR1 SGHNT, CDR2 YYREEE (reference sequence). CDR3 DNA sequence: TGTGCCAGCAGCCCGGGGACTAGCGGGAGAGCCGGGGAGCTGTTTTTT. This codes for CASSPGTSGRAGELFF.

This rearrangement joins TRBV19 to TRBJ2-7; D call uncertain. Per the germline V gene, CDR1 is LNHDA and CDR2 is SQIVND (reference sequence). The CDR3 loop spans 14 amino acids. V was clipped by 5 bases and J by 7 bases, with 18 bases between them. CDR3 in amino acids: CASSDLSGLGEQYF. The CDR3 nucleotides are TGTGCCAGTAGTGACTTGTCCGGTTTGGGGGAGCAGTACTTC.

This clone has more than one count but fewer than ten. This chain joins TRBV5-1 and TRBJ2-3; weak D call: TRBD1 (6 bases). There are 15 residues in the CDR3. Trimming cost V 2 bases and J 0 bases, with 10 bases left between them. Per the germline V gene, CDR1 is SGHRS and CDR2 is YFSETQ. CDR3 loop: CASSLNRESTDTQYF. The CDR3 nucleotides are TGCGCCAGCAGCTTAAACAGGGAGAGCACAGATACGCAGTATTTT.

The gene calls are TRBV2 and TRBJ2-3, with D uncertain. The CDR3 has 13 amino acids. Trimming cost V 1 base and J 4 bases, with 6 bases left between them. Germline lookup yields CDR1 SNHLY and CDR2 FYNNEI. The CDR3 here is CASSEERADTQYF. CDR3 nucleotide sequence: TGTGCCAGCAGTGAAGAGCGCGCAGATACGCAGTATTTT.